One sample yielded the 18 T cell receptor beta chains listed below, sequenced in a study of metastatic and nonmetastatic thyroid tumors. TCRdb used MiXCR to call clones anew from the PCR reads. In the table there are about 32,000 clones, approximately 31% of which are singletons. The entire patient cohort was treatment-naive prior to thyroid surgery. Sequencing was performed on tumor tissue. These receptors were taken from a female donor with papillary thyroid cancer or a benign thyroid nodule (not recorded which). Some clones in this sample may be carry-over from other donors' samples.

This sequence joins TRBV11-2 and TRBJ1-4; tentative D call: TRBD1 (6 bases). Germline assignment: CDR1 SGHAT and CDR2 FQNNGV. Between the trimmed V and J ends, which lost 2 bases and 7 bases, there was a span of 26 bases. This CDR3 comprises 19 residues. CDR3 nucleotides: TGTGCCAGCAGCTTAACCCGGACGTCTTTTGGGGGCGGCGGTGAAAAACTGTTTTTT. Amino acid sequence: CASSLTRTSFGGGGEKLFF.

The V gene is TRBV7-2, the J gene TRBJ2-1; TRBD2 might be the D (6 bases). The length of the CDR3 is 18 residues. V gave up 3 bases and J gave up 4 bases, with 22 bases separating them. Germline V gene data show CDR1 as SGHTA and CDR2 as FQGNSA. CDR3 loop: CASSLRRDLPGGYNEQFF. CDR3 sequence (DNA): TGTGCCAGCAGCTTGCGTCGTGACTTACCTGGGGGGTACAATGAGCAGTTCTTC.

The CDR3 sequence is CASSPGLAGNNEQFF. In DNA, the CDR3 is TGTGCCAGCAGCCCAGGACTAGCGGGGAACAATGAGCAGTTCTTC. J is TRBJ2-1 and V is TRBV11-2; 12 nucleotides align to TRBD2. V trimming: 5 bases; J trimming: 5 bases; junction bases outside the gene matches: 4. The CDR3 extends over 15 amino acids. Germline CDR1 SGHAT, CDR2 FQNNGV.

The V call is TRBV29-1, the J call TRBJ2-1; TRBD1 aligns across 10 bases. V was pared by 3 bases and J by 6 bases, with 5 bases of the junction left unmatched. CDR1 is SQVTM and CDR2 is ANQGSEA in the germline V gene. The CDR3 extends over 14 amino acids. The CDR3 region is CSVDSDRGLNEQFF. The CDR3 DNA reads TGCAGCGTTGATTCCGACAGGGGGCTCAATGAGCAGTTCTTC.

The chain joins TRBV6-2 or TRBV6-3 to TRBJ1-4; TRBD1 matches at 9 bases. The CDR3 has 14 residues. Trimming cost V 4 bases and J 8 bases; bases outside gene matches: 5. Germline CDR1 reads MNHEY; CDR2 reads SVGEGT. The CDR3 DNA follows: TGTGCCAGCAGTTGGGACAGGGATCGGGAAAAACTGTTTTTT. Translation: CASSWDRDREKLFF.

This clone was seen a handful of times. The chain has TRBV4-1 and TRBJ1-2; tentatively, D is TRBD1 (5 bases). The CDR3 is made up of 15 amino acids. Trimming took off 0 bases at V and 8 bases at J, with 16 bases between the two ends. From germline, CDR1 is MGHRA and CDR2 YSYEKL. The CDR3 DNA reads TGCGCCAGCAGCCAAGAACAATCAGGGTTGGCAGGCTACACCTTC. It encodes CASSQEQSGLAGYTF.

CDR3 sequence reads: CASSQYEKLFF. In DNA, the CDR3 is TGTGCCAGCAGCCAATATGAAAAACTGTTTTTT. J is TRBJ1-4 and V is TRBV3-1; D is unclear. The CDR3 loop spans 11 amino acids. V lost 2 bases, J lost 6 bases, and 1 base lay in between. Germline-derived CDR1 and CDR2 are LGHDT and YNNKEL (reference sequence).

V is TRBV12-3 or TRBV12-4 and J is TRBJ2-7, with 10 bases aligning to TRBD1. J gave up 9 bases and V 5 bases, and 10 bases lay outside the gene matches. This CDR3 region has 14 residues. The CDR3 region is CASSTVDRGLVQYF. The CDR3 DNA reads as TGTGCCAGCAGTACCGTCGACAGGGGGCTGGTGCAGTACTTC.

The chain recombines TRBV11-2 with TRBJ2-1, with D perhaps matching TRBD2 (5 bases). Per germline, CDR1 SGHAT and CDR2 FQNNGV. This CDR3 contains 14 residues. The germline V and J ends were trimmed by 0 bases and 4 bases, with 7 bases remaining between them. Here the CDR3 DNA reads TGTGCCAGCAGCTTAGAGCGGGTTTACAATGAGCAGTTCTTC. This gives the protein CASSLERVYNEQFF.

The V gene is TRBV2, the J gene TRBJ1-5; D gene uncertain. This CDR3 region has 16 residues. Per the germline V gene, CDR1 is SNHLY and CDR2 is FYNNEI. V lost 2 bases, J lost 3 bases, and 14 bases lay in between. The CDR3 DNA is TGTGCCAGCAGTGAACGAACCGCCAGTCCCAATCAGCCCCAGCATTTT. Protein sequence: CASSERTASPNQPQHF.

The sample holds a few counts of this clone. The gene calls are TRBV12-3 or TRBV12-4 and TRBJ1-1; tentative D call: TRBD1 (6 bases). The ends were cut back, 7 bases at V and 7 bases at J, with 16 bases in the middle. The CDR3 consists of 13 residues. The CDR3 spells CASTTQGLGEAFF. In DNA form, the CDR3 reads TGTGCCAGCACCACCCAGGGGTTAGGTGAAGCTTTCTTT.

The rearrangement uses TRBV6-6 and TRBJ2-7, with D hard to call. Germline CDR1 is MNHNY and CDR2 is SVGAGI (reference sequence). The CDR3 covers 15 residues. Deletions cut 2 bases from V and 0 bases from J, with 11 bases between. This chain's CDR3 is CASSYRLRSSYEQYF. In nucleotides, the CDR3 is TGTGCCAGCAGTTACAGGTTAAGGAGCTCCTACGAGCAGTACTTC.

The chain employs TRBV19 and TRBJ2-7; 10 nucleotides match TRBD2. CDR1 LNHDA and CDR2 SQIVND come from the germline V gene (reference sequence). This CDR3 region has 13 residues. V trimming: 9 bases; J trimming: 5 bases; junction bases outside the gene matches: 7. CDR3 sequence: CASSSGRAHEQYF. The DNA for the CDR3 is TGTGCCAGCTCCAGCGGGAGGGCCCACGAGCAGTACTTC.

The gene calls are TRBV20-1 and TRBJ2-3, with TRBD1 identical over 8 bases. Germline CDR1 is DFQATT and CDR2 is SNEGSKA (reference sequence). V lost 6 bases, J lost 1 base, and 3 bases stayed unmatched. The CDR3 has 13 amino acids. CDR3 nucleotides: TGCAGTGCCCCGACAGGGGGCACAGATACGCAGTATTTT. This codes for CSAPTGGTDTQYF.

This sequence joins TRBV28 and TRBJ1-1, with no clear D. V lost 6 bases, J lost 0 bases, and 14 bases lay in between. This CDR3 has 15 amino acids. CDR1 and CDR2 (germline): MDHEN, SYDVKM. This CDR3 is CASSRKTLMNTEAFF. In DNA form, the CDR3 reads TGTGCCAGCAGCCGAAAGACCCTAATGAACACTGAAGCTTTCTTT.

The rearrangement joins TRBV12-5 to TRBJ2-5; D tentatively reads TRBD1 or TRBD2 (6 bases each). Germline V gene lookup returns CDR1 LGHNT and CDR2 FRNRAP. CDR3 size: 14 residues. CDR3 bases: TGTGCGGGGCTCGGGGGCCGTGACCAAGAGACCCAGTACTTC. It translates to CAGLGGRDQETQYF.

V and J are TRBV11-3 and TRBJ1-6; 10 bases agree with TRBD1. There are 15 residues in the CDR3. V was pared by 3 bases and J by 8 bases, with 4 bases of the junction left unmatched. Germline lookup yields CDR1 SGHNT and CDR2 YENEEA. The CDR3 DNA follows: TGTGCCAGCAGCTTCCACGGGACAGGGGATTCACCCCTCCACTTT. Residues: CASSFHGTGDSPLHF.

This clone was seen more than once but under ten times. The V and J genes are TRBV28 and TRBJ1-2; 10 positions agree with TRBD1. The CDR3 loop spans 16 amino acids. Germline V gene lookup returns CDR1 MDHEN and CDR2 SYDVKM. Trimming cost V 5 bases and J 4 bases; bases outside gene matches: 10. In nucleotides, the CDR3 is TGTGCCAGCAGTGCTTTCGGACAGGGGGTTCCCTATGGCTACACCTTC. It codes for CASSAFGQGVPYGYTF.